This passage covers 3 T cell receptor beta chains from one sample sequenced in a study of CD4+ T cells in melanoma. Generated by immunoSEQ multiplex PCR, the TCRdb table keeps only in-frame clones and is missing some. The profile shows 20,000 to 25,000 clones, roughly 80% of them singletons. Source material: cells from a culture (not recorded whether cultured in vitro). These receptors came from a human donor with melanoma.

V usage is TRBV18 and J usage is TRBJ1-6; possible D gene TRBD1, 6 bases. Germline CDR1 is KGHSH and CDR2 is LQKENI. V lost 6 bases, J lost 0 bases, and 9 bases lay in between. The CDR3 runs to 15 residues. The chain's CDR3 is CASSTGTSYNSPLHF. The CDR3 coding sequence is TGTGCCAGCTCCACAGGGACCTCCTATAATTCACCCCTCCACTTT.

CDR3 in amino acids: CASAHRSLMEKLFF. The CDR3 DNA is TGTGCCAGCGCACACAGGTCTTTAATGGAAAAACTGTTTTTT. The gene calls are TRBV28 and TRBJ1-4; a weak D match, TRBD1 (5 bases). CDR1 is MDHEN, CDR2 SYDVKM, per germline. The V end lost 8 bases, the J end lost 8 bases, and 18 bases lay between the germline ends. This CDR3 is built from 14 residues.

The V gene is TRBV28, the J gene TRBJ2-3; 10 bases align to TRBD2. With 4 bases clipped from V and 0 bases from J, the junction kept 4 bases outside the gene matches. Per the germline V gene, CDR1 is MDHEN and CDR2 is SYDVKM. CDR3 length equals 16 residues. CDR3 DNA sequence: TGTGCCAGCAGTTCCGCTAGCGGGGGCAGCACAGATACGCAGTATTTT. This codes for CASSSASGGSTDTQYF.